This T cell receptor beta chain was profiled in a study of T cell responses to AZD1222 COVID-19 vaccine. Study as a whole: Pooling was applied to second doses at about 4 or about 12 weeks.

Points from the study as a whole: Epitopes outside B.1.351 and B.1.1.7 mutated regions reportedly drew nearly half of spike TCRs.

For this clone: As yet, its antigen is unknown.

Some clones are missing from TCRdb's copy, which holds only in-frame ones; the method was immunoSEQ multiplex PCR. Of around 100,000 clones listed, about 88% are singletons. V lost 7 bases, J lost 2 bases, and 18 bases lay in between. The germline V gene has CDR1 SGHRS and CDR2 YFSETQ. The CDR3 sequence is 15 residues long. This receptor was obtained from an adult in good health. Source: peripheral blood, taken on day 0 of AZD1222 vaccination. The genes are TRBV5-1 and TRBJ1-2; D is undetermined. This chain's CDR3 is CASQTTVESNYGYTF. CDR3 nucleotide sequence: TGCGCCAGCCAAACAACAGTCGAGAGCAACTATGGCTACACCTTC. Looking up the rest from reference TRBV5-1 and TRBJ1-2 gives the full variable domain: KAGVTQTPRYLIKTRGQQVTLSCSPISGHRSVSWYQQTPGQGLQFLFEYFSETQRNKGNFPGRFSGRQFSNSRSEMNVSTLELGDSALYLCASQTTVESNYGYTFGSGTRLTVV.